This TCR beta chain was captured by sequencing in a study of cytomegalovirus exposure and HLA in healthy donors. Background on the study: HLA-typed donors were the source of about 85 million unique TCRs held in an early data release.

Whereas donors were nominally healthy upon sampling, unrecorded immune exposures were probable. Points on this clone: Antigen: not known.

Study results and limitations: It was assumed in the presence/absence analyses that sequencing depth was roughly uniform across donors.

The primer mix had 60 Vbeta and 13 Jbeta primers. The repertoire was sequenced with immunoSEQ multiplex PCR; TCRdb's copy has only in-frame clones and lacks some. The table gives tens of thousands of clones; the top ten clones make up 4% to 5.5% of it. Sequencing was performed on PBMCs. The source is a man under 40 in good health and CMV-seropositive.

This CDR3 reads CASSLAGDRTEAFF. DNA for the CDR3: TGTGCCAGCAGCTTAGCAGGGGATCGCACTGAAGCTTTCTTT. This chain connects TRBV5-6 to TRBJ1-1; D is possibly TRBD1 (6 bases). Trimming pared 2 bases from V and 4 bases from J, leaving 12 bases between. Looked up from germline, CDR1 is SGHDT and CDR2 is YYEEEE. The CDR3 spans 14 residues.